Below, one TCR beta chain is given with its context. Its antigen remains unidentified. V was pared by 7 bases and J by 7 bases, with 20 bases between. This CDR3 is built from 14 residues. Germline lookup yields CDR1 SGHRS and CDR2 YFSETQ. Time point described: week 23, last vaccination. The content of each vaccine dose was 300 ug of mutant IDH1 20-mer peptide, and topical imiquimod accompanied it. Using immunoSEQ multiplex PCR, the repertoire was profiled, and TCRdb retains in-frame clones only, with some absent. The sample records tens of thousands of clones, 80% to 85% being singletons. This sample is part of a study of a mutant IDH1 vaccine in newly diagnosed glioma. On the study more broadly: Before enrollment, patients got radiotherapy alone, temozolomide alone, or mostly the combination.

V is TRBV5-1 and J is TRBJ2-5, with D perhaps assigned TRBD1 or TRBD2 (7 bases each). Sequences were derived from PBMCs, sampled from a glioma patient whose treatment included an IDH1 peptide vaccine. The source is a woman between 40 and 55 years old with glioma. Some clones in this sample may be carry-over from other donors' samples. In DNA form, the CDR3 reads TGCGCCAGCCGTGGGCCAGGGGGGGGGACGACCCAGTACTTC. Translation: CASRGPGGGTTQYF.